These 5 T cell receptor beta chains originate from one sample sequenced in a study of response to subunit inactivated influenza vaccine. TCRdb reprocessed the RT-PCR reads via MiXCR and lists one record per CDR3 protein. The sample lists about 520,000 distinct CDR3 sequences; 7.2% were seen once. The input for sequencing was PBMCs from blood, taken roughly 24 months after vaccination. The receptor source for this set is a man aged 50 to 75 who received an inactivated influenza vaccine.

A few counts support this clonotype. This sequence joins TRBV29-1 and TRBJ2-7; D is tentatively TRBD1 or TRBD2 (6 bases each). The CDR3 contains 14 residues. From germline, CDR1 is SQVTM and CDR2 ANQGSEA. The V gene lost 0 bases and the J gene lost 6 bases, with 15 bases spanning the gap. The CDR3 nucleotides read TGCAGCGTTGAAGAGCGTGTACGGGGGCGCGAGCAGTACTTC. Translation gives CSVEERVRGREQYF.

This clonotype showed up many times. The chain carries TRBV6-1 and TRBJ2-7, with 8 bases fitting TRBD1. With 7 bases clipped from V and 6 bases from J, the junction kept 14 bases outside the gene matches. The CDR3 runs to 15 residues. Looked up from germline, CDR1 is MNHNS and CDR2 is SASEGT. CDR3 coding DNA: TGTGCCAGCACCGACGCGCAGGGGGCCTTAAGCGAGCAGTACTTC. Its translation is CASTDAQGALSEQYF.

The chain joins TRBV4-3 to TRBJ2-1; TRBD2 matches at 10 bases. Germline V gene lookup returns CDR1 LGHNA and CDR2 YSLEER. V was pared by 0 bases and J by 9 bases, with 17 bases of the junction left unmatched. This CDR3 has 19 residues. CDR3 in DNA: TGCGCCAGCAGCCAAGATCAATTTGTGCTAGCGGGAGCTTCGGTTGAGCAGTTCTTC. Protein sequence: CASSQDQFVLAGASVEQFF.

The rearrangement uses TRBV3-1 and TRBJ2-3, with 9 bases fitting TRBD2. CDR3 size: 15 residues. V was clipped by 1 base and J by 5 bases; unmatched bases: 4. CDR1 and CDR2 (germline): LGHDT, YNNKEL (reference sequence). The CDR3 DNA reads TGTGCCAGCAGCCAAGGCGGGGGGGCTGTAGATACGCAGTATTTT. The encoded protein is CASSQGGGAVDTQYF.

This clonotype showed up many times. This chain connects TRBV3-1 to TRBJ2-1; D unclear. The V gene lost 1 base and the J gene lost 7 bases, with 2 bases spanning the gap. Germline V gene lookup returns CDR1 LGHDT and CDR2 YNNKEL (reference sequence). The CDR3 covers 11 residues. The CDR3 region is CASSQANEQFF. The CDR3, as DNA: TGTGCCAGCAGCCAAGCTAATGAGCAGTTCTTC.